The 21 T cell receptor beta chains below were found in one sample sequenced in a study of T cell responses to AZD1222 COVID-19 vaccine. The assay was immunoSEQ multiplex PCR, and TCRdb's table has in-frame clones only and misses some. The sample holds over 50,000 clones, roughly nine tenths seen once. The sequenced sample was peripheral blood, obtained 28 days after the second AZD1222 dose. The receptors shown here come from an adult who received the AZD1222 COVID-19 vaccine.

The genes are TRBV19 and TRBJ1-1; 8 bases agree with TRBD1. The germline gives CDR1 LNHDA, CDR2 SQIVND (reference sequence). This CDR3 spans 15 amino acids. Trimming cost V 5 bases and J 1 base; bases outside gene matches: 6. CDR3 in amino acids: CASSPMGTGNTEAFF. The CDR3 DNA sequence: TGTGCCAGTAGTCCCATGGGGACAGGGAACACTGAAGCTTTCTTT.

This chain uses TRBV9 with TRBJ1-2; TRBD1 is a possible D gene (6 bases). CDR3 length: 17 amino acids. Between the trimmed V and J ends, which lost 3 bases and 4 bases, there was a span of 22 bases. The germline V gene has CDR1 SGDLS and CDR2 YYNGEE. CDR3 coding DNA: TGTGCCAGCAGCGCCGGAGGACAGCAGGCTTTTAGCTATGGCTACACCTTC. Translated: CASSAGGQQAFSYGYTF.

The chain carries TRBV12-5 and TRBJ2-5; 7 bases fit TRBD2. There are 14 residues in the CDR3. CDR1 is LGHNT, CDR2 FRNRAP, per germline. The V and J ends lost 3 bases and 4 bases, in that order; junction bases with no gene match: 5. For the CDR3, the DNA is TGTGCTAGTGGTTTTGGGATAGCGGGAGAGACCCAGTACTTC. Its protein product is CASGFGIAGETQYF.

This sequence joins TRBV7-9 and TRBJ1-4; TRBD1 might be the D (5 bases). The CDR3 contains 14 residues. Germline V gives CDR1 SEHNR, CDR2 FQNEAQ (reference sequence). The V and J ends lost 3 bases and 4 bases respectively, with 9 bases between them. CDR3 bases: TGTGCCAGCAGCTTGGGAGGGGATAATGAAAAACTGTTTTTT. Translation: CASSLGGDNEKLFF.

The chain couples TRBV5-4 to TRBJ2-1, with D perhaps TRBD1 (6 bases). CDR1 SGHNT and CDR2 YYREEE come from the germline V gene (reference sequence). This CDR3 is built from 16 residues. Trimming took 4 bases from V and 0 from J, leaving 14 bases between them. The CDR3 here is CASSVPGTLSYNEQFF. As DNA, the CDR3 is TGTGCCAGCAGCGTACCCGGGACACTCTCCTACAATGAGCAGTTCTTC.

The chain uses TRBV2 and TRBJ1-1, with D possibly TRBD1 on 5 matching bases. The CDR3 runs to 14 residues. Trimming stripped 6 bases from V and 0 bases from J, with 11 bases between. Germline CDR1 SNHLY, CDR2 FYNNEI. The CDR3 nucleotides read TGTGCCAGCAGCAGACAGAACTTGAACACTGAAGCTTTCTTT. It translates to CASSRQNLNTEAFF.

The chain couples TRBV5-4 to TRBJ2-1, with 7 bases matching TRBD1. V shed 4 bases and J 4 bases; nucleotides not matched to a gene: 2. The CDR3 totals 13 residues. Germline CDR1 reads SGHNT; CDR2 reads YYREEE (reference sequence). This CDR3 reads CASSPQGYNEQFF. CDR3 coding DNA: TGTGCCAGCAGCCCACAGGGGTACAATGAGCAGTTCTTC.

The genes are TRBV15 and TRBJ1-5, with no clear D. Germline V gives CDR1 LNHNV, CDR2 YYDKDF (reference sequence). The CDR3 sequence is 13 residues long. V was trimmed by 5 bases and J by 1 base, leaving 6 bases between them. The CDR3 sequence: CATSGRSNQPQHF. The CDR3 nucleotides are TGTGCCACCAGCGGCCGGAGCAATCAGCCCCAGCATTTT.

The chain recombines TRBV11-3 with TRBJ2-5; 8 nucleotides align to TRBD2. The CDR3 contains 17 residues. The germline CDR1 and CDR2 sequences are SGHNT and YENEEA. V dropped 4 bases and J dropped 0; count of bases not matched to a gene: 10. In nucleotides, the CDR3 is TGTGCCAGCAGCTCCGGGATGGCGGGAGGCAACCAAGAGACCCAGTACTTC. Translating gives CASSSGMAGGNQETQYF.

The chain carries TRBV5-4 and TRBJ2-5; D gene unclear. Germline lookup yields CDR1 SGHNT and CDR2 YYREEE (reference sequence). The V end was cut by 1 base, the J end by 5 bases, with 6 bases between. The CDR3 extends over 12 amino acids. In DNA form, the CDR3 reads TGTGCCAGCAGCTTGCATCCCGAGACCCAGTACTTC. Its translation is CASSLHPETQYF.

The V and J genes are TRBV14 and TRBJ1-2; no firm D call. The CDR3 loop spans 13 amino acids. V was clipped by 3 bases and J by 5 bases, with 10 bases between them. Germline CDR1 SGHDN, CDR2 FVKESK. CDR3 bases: TGTGCCAGCAGCCACAAAGGTTATTATGGCTACACCTTC. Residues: CASSHKGYYGYTF. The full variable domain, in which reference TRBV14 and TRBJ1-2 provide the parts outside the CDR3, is EAGVTQFPSHSVIEKGQTVTLRCDPISGHDNLYWYRRVMGKEIKFLLHFVKESKQDESGMPNNRFLAERTGGTYSTLKVQPAELEDSGVYFCASSHKGYYGYTFGSGTRLTVV.

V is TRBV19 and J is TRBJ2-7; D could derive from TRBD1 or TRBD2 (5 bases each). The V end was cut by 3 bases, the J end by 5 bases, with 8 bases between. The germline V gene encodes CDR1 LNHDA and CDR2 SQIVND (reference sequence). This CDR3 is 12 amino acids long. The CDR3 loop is CASSIGGNEQYF. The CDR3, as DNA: TGTGCCAGTAGTATTGGGGGAAACGAGCAGTACTTC.

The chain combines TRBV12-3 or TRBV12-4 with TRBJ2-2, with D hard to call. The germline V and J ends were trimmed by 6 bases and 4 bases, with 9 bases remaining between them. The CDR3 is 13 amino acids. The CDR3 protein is CASRSLGTGELFF. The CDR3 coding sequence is TGTGCCAGCAGGAGTCTGGGCACCGGGGAGCTGTTTTTT.

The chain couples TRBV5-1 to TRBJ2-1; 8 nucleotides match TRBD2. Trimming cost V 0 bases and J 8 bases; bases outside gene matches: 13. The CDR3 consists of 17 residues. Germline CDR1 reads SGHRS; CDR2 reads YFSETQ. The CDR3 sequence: CASSLAGSGGPRHEQFF. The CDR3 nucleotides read TGCGCCAGCAGCTTGGCAGGGTCGGGAGGGCCCCGGCATGAGCAGTTCTTC. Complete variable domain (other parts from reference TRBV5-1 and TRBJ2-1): KAGVTQTPRYLIKTRGQQVTLSCSPISGHRSVSWYQQTPGQGLQFLFEYFSETQRNKGNFPGRFSGRQFSNSRSEMNVSTLELGDSALYLCASSLAGSGGPRHEQFFGPGTRLTVL.

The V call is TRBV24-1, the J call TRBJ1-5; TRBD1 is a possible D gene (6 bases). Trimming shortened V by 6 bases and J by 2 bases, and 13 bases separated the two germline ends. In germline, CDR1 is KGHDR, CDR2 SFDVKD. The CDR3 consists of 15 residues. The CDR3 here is CATSPSDRGNQPQHF. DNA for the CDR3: TGTGCCACCAGTCCATCGGACAGAGGCAATCAGCCCCAGCATTTT.

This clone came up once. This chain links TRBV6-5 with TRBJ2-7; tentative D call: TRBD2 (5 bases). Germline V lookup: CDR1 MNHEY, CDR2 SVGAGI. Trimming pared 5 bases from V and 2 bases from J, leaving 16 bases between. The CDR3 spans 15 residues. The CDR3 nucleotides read TGTGCCAGCAGTAGATACGGGATCTCAACCTACGAGCAGTACTTC. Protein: CASSRYGISTYEQYF.

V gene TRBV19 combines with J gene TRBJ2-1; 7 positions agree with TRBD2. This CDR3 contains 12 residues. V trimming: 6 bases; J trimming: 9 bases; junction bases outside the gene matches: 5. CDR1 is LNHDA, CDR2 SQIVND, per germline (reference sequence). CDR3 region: CASSPAGIEQFF. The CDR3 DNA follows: TGTGCCAGTAGCCCAGCGGGAATTGAGCAGTTCTTC.

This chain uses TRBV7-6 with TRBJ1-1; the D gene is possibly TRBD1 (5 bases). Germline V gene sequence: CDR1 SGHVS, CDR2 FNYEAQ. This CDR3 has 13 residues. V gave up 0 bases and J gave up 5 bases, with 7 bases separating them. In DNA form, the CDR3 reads TGTGCCAGCAGCTTAGCGGGGGTGACTGAAGCTTTCTTT. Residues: CASSLAGVTEAFF.

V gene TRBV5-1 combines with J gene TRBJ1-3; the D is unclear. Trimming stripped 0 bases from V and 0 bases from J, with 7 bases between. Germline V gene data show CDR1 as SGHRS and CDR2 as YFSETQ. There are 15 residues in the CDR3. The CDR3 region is CASSLGSRSGNTIYF. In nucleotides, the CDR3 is TGCGCCAGCAGCTTGGGCAGTCGCTCTGGAAACACCATATATTTT. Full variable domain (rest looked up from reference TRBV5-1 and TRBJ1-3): KAGVTQTPRYLIKTRGQQVTLSCSPISGHRSVSWYQQTPGQGLQFLFEYFSETQRNKGNFPGRFSGRQFSNSRSEMNVSTLELGDSALYLCASSLGSRSGNTIYFGEGSWLTVV.

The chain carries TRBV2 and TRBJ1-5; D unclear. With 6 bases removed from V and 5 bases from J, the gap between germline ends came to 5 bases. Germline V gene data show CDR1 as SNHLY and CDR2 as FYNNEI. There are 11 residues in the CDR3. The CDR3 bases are TGTGCCAGCAGACTATATCAGCCCCAGCATTTT. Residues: CASRLYQPQHF.

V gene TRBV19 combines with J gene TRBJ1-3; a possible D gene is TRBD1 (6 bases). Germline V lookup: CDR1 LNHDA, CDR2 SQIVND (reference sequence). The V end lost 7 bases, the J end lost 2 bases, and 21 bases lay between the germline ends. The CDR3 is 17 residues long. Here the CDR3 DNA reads TGTGCCAGTACCCCCCGGGGGCCCCGGGGTGCTGGAAACACCATATATTTT. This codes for CASTPRGPRGAGNTIYF. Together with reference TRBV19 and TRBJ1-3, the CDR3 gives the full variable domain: DGGITQSPKYLFRKEGQNVTLSCEQNLNHDAMYWYRQDPGQGLRLIYYSQIVNDFQKGDIAEGYSVSREKKESFPLTVTSAQKNPTAFYLCASTPRGPRGAGNTIYFGEGSWLTVV.